This T cell receptor beta chain was observed in a study of T cells in Graves' hyperthyroidism and ophthalmopathy. Uncontrolled infection, other autoimmune disease, pregnancy and lactation each barred patients from inclusion. Diagnostic decisions used clinical symptoms, serum thyroxine and TRAb, thyroid ultrasound and orbital computed tomography. Blood was obtained at the first hyperthyroidism diagnosis, which preceded any ophthalmopathy symptoms. There were TCR beta CDR3 regions amplified from RNA transcripts. Using the HTBI primer set, a first-round RT-PCR was run on the TCR CDR3. One entry per CDR3 protein, called by TCRdb with MiXCR from the multiplex PCR reads. The data show hundreds of thousands of distinct CDR3 sequences, 14% seen once. The sequencing sample was made of blood. This TCR was recovered from a woman in her 30s with Graves' hyperthyroidism that later progressed to Graves' ophthalmopathy.

The CDR3 sequence is CASSQGPGATGRSTSTDTQYF. The CDR3 nucleotides read TGTGCCAGCAGCCAAGGTCCCGGGGCTACCGGGAGATCAACTAGCACAGATACGCAGTATTTT. The V and J genes are TRBV27 and TRBJ2-3; D may be TRBD2 (6 bases). Trimming cost V 6 bases and J 0 bases, with 31 bases left between them. The CDR3 spans 21 residues. Per germline, CDR1 MNHEY and CDR2 SMNVEV (reference sequence).